This T cell receptor (beta chain) comes out of a study of T cell clonality in common variable immunodeficiency. Most patients and controls had Caucasian heritage. Control and CVID samples contributed equal amounts of genomic DNA. Produced via immunoSEQ multiplex PCR; TCRdb's table is partial and in-frame only. Sampling found about 34,000 clones, none seen once. This clone was observed at least ten times. The antigen remains unidentified. The read gets to within 3 residues of the CDR3 end, and the germline J gene fills in the rest. Findings and caveats of the study: In common variable immunodeficiency, TCR beta chains reportedly carried fewer deletions and N-nucleotide insertions. Compared with healthy controls, CVID subjects showed increased TCRbeta clonality, mostly in about a third.

V dropped 5 bases and J dropped 6; count of bases not matched to a gene: 3. Germline V gives CDR1 LGHNT, CDR2 FRNRAP. The CDR3 is 15 amino acids. The receptor was derived from a person between 18 and 69 years old in good health. The specimen sequenced was peripheral blood mononuclear cells. The genes are TRBV12-5 and TRBJ2-1; 14 bases are shared with TRBD2. Incomplete CDR3 DNA: TGTGCTAGTGGTGCGGGACTAGCGGGAGTCAATGAG. Protein sequence: CASGAGLAGVNE. The whole CDR3 is CASGAGLAGVNEQFF.